These 32 T cell receptor beta chains share one sample of origin, sequenced in a study of cytotoxic CD8 clonotypes in ibrutinib-treated CLL. Here immunoSEQ multiplex PCR was the method, and the copy in TCRdb shows in-frame clones only, minus some. The sample records about 330,000 clones, 67% being singletons. The sample in question was PBMCs, obtained after 36 months of ibrutinib treatment. The receptors were gathered from a human donor with chronic lymphocytic leukemia.

V gene TRBV5-1 combines with J gene TRBJ2-7, with a tentative D call TRBD2 (6 bases). The CDR3 runs 14 residues. Germline V gene sequence: CDR1 SGHRS, CDR2 YFSETQ. Trimming cost V 2 bases and J 1 base, with 10 bases left between them. CDR3 nucleotides: TGCGCCAGCAGCTTTCCCGGGGGTTCCTACGAGCAGTACTTC. It codes for CASSFPGGSYEQYF.

V is TRBV10-2 and J is TRBJ1-5; D perhaps matches TRBD1 (5 bases). Trimming shortened V by 3 bases and J by 7 bases, and 13 bases separated the two germline ends. Germline values: CDR1 WSHSY, CDR2 SAAADI. CDR3 length: 14 residues. Here the CDR3 DNA reads TGCGCCAGCAGTGATTCGTCGGGGGGGCAGCCCCAGCATTTT. Its translation: CASSDSSGGQPQHF.

This rearrangement joins TRBV4-1 to TRBJ2-1; 9 positions agree with TRBD2. This CDR3 region has 15 residues. Germline CDR1 and CDR2: MGHRA and YSYEKL. Trimming removed 4 bases from V and 6 bases from J; junction bases left unmatched: 7. CDR3 in DNA: TGCGCCAGCAGCCTTCGGACTAGCGAGGTCAATGAGCAGTTCTTC. Translating gives CASSLRTSEVNEQFF.

Only a few counts were recorded for this clone. The chain couples TRBV29-1 to TRBJ2-1, with TRBD2 as a possible D gene (5 bases). Per germline, CDR1 SQVTM and CDR2 ANQGSEA. Deletions cut 5 bases from V and 0 bases from J, with 11 bases between. This CDR3 contains 14 residues. This chain's CDR3 is CSVPSTSSYNEQFF. CDR3 DNA: TGCAGCGTTCCTAGCACAAGCTCCTACAATGAGCAGTTCTTC.

The chain has TRBV10-2 and TRBJ2-7; no clear D gene. Germline V CDR1 and CDR2: WSHSY, SAAADI. V shed 2 bases and J shed 7 bases, with 15 bases lying between them. This CDR3 spans 14 amino acids. The CDR3 loop is CASSETGPNGEQYF. For the CDR3, the DNA is TGCGCCAGCAGTGAGACGGGCCCCAATGGGGAGCAGTACTTC.

This chain uses TRBV9 with TRBJ2-7; 8 nucleotides align to TRBD1. CDR1 SGDLS and CDR2 YYNGEE come from the germline V gene. The CDR3 runs 17 residues. J lost 2 bases, V lost 1 base, and 11 bases had no gene match. CDR3 DNA: TGTGCCAGCAGCGTATCGATCGGACAGGGACTCGCCTACGAGCAGTACTTC. Translating it yields CASSVSIGQGLAYEQYF.

This clone was seen just once. V and J are TRBV7-3 and TRBJ2-5; possible D gene TRBD1, 5 bases. Trimming removed 5 bases from V and 1 base from J, with 8 bases in between. This CDR3 region has 13 residues. Germline assignment: CDR1 SGHTA and CDR2 FQGTGA. For the CDR3, the DNA is TGTGCCAGCAGCCCGGACATCCAAGAGACCCAGTACTTC. Amino acid sequence: CASSPDIQETQYF.

This clone was detected only once. CDR3 loop: CAIRPWGASTNTGELFF. The CDR3 DNA sequence: TGTGCCATCAGGCCCTGGGGGGCGAGCACGAACACCGGGGAGCTGTTTTTT. The J gene is TRBJ2-2, the V gene TRBV10-3; D is tentatively TRBD1 or TRBD2 (6 bases each). The V end lost 6 bases, the J end lost 0 bases, and 17 bases lay between the germline ends. Germline V CDR1 and CDR2: ENHRY, SYGVKD. This CDR3 has 17 residues.

This clone has only one observation. Here the CDR3 reads CASSPRGGQATQETQYF. DNA of the CDR3: TGTGCCAGCAGCCCCCGCGGGGGACAAGCCACACAAGAGACCCAGTACTTC. The V and J genes are TRBV7-9 and TRBJ2-5; tentatively, D is TRBD2 (7 bases). This CDR3 has 17 amino acids. Per the germline V gene, CDR1 is SEHNR and CDR2 is FQNEAQ (reference sequence). Trimming removed 5 bases from V and 2 bases from J, with 21 bases in between.

The V and J genes are TRBV7-2 and TRBJ2-7, with 12 bases identical to TRBD2. V lost 4 bases, J lost 6 bases, and 1 base stayed unmatched. The CDR3 spans 13 residues. CDR1 is SGHTA, CDR2 FQGNSA, per germline. For the CDR3, the DNA is TGTGCCAGCAGCTCGGGACTAGCGGGCGAGCAGTACTTC. Protein: CASSSGLAGEQYF.

The chain is built from TRBV5-1 and TRBJ2-7; either TRBD1 or TRBD2 may supply D (5 bases each). Germline assignment: CDR1 SGHRS and CDR2 YFSETQ. CDR3 size: 14 residues. V lost 4 bases, J lost 2 bases, and 13 bases lay in between. The CDR3: CASSIRDGPYEQYF. DNA of the CDR3: TGCGCCAGCAGCATCCGGGACGGACCCTACGAGCAGTACTTC.

This chain links TRBV27 with TRBJ2-6; D is unresolved. This CDR3 contains 14 residues. Per germline, CDR1 MNHEY and CDR2 SMNVEV (reference sequence). With 5 bases removed from V and 0 bases from J, the gap between germline ends came to 5 bases. In nucleotides, the CDR3 is TGTGCCAGCAGTACATTCTCTGGGGCCAACGTCCTGACTTTC. It specifies CASSTFSGANVLTF.

The chain combines TRBV19 with TRBJ1-5, with 10 bases that match TRBD1. The germline V gene encodes CDR1 LNHDA and CDR2 SQIVND (reference sequence). This CDR3 comprises 14 residues. V dropped 6 bases and J dropped 6; count of bases not matched to a gene: 5. This CDR3 is CASRPGQGSQPQHF. CDR3 DNA sequence: TGTGCCAGTAGGCCGGGACAGGGGAGTCAGCCCCAGCATTTT. Variable domain in full (rest from reference TRBV19 and TRBJ1-5): DGGITQSPKYLFRKEGQNVTLSCEQNLNHDAMYWYRQDPGQGLRLIYYSQIVNDFQKGDIAEGYSVSREKKESFPLTVTSAQKNPTAFYLCASRPGQGSQPQHFGDGTRLSIL.

The chain links TRBV28 to TRBJ1-5; D is perhaps TRBD1 (5 bases). Deletions cut 3 bases from V and 5 bases from J, with 14 bases between. Per germline, CDR1 MDHEN and CDR2 SYDVKM. CDR3 length equals 15 residues. CDR3 bases: TGTGCCAGCAGTTTGGTCGGGGGGGTTGATCAGCCCCAGCATTTT. It yields the protein CASSLVGGVDQPQHF.

This rearrangement joins TRBV4-2 to TRBJ2-3, with 12 bases identical to TRBD2. Germline trimming cut 11 bases from V and 2 bases from J; bases unmatched to any gene: 5. Per the germline V gene, CDR1 is LGHNA and CDR2 is YNFKEQ. CDR3 length: 14 residues. The CDR3 DNA sequence: TGTGCCGTCAGACTAGCGGGGGACACAGATACGCAGTATTTT. This gives the protein CAVRLAGDTDTQYF.

The chain couples TRBV7-8 to TRBJ2-3, with TRBD2 matching over 9 bases. In germline, CDR1 is SGHVS, CDR2 FQNEAQ. The CDR3 has 16 amino acids. V lost 1 base to trimming and J lost 1 base; unmatched junction nucleotides: 3. The CDR3 DNA follows: TGTGCCAGCAGCTTAGGGCGGGGGGGTCGCACAGATACGCAGTATTTT. It specifies CASSLGRGGRTDTQYF.

This chain joins TRBV5-1 and TRBJ2-7, with D possibly matching TRBD2 (5 bases). CDR3 length equals 16 residues. Germline assignment: CDR1 SGHRS and CDR2 YFSETQ. Trimming cost V 7 bases and J 0 bases, with 20 bases left between them. The CDR3 sequence is CASRPVGRRDSYEQYF. The DNA of the CDR3 is TGCGCCAGCCGCCCCGTGGGAAGACGGGACTCCTACGAGCAGTACTTC.

This clone was observed a single time. V usage is TRBV7-2 and J usage is TRBJ1-5; TRBD1 is a possible D gene (5 bases). The V gene's germline CDR1 is SGHTA and CDR2 FQGNSA. CDR3 length equals 17 residues. With 1 base removed from V and 7 bases from J, the gap between germline ends came to 20 bases. Written as DNA, the CDR3 is TGTGCCAGCAGCTTAGTCTCCCCAGGGATTAGGAGGCAGCCCCAGCATTTT. It encodes CASSLVSPGIRRQPQHF.

This sequence joins TRBV19 and TRBJ2-5; the match to TRBD1 covers 8 bases. The J call is in doubt because the DNA end fits TRBJ2-7 better. The CDR3 runs to 15 residues. CDR1 LNHDA and CDR2 SQIVND come from the germline V gene (reference sequence). The DNA for the CDR3 is TGTGCCAGTAGTATTAGGGACAGGCCAGCCTACGAGCAGTACTTC. It encodes CASSIRDRPAYEQYF.

V is TRBV7-9 and J is TRBJ2-5; 10 bases agree with TRBD2. The V segment lost 7 bases and the J segment 4 bases; nucleotides outside the gene matches: 9. This CDR3 spans 15 amino acids. CDR1 and CDR2 (germline): SEHNR, FQNEAQ (reference sequence). The CDR3 coding sequence is TGTGCCAGCACCCTGAGCGGGGGGGAGGCAGAGACCCAGTACTTC. This encodes CASTLSGGEAETQYF.

Only a few counts were recorded for this clone. The rearrangement joins TRBV14 to TRBJ1-4; no reliable D call. CDR3 length: 13 amino acids. V lost 1 base and J lost 8, with 8 bases in between. Germline V gene data show CDR1 as SGHDN and CDR2 as FVKESK. CDR3 in amino acids: CASSQVSGEKLFF. CDR3 in DNA: TGTGCCAGCAGCCAAGTTTCCGGAGAAAAACTGTTTTTT.

CDR3 bases: TGTGCCAGCAGTTTACGGACTAGCTACGAGCAGTACTTC. Its protein is CASSLRTSYEQYF. V is TRBV27 and J is TRBJ2-7; TRBD2 matches 7 bases. Germline lookup yields CDR1 MNHEY and CDR2 SMNVEV (reference sequence). The V segment lost 2 bases and the J segment 3 bases; nucleotides outside the gene matches: 1. The CDR3 extends over 13 amino acids.

The chain has TRBV7-2 and TRBJ2-3; tentative D call: TRBD2 (5 bases). With 5 bases removed from V and 1 base from J, the gap between germline ends came to 13 bases. Germline assignment: CDR1 SGHTA and CDR2 FQGNSA. The CDR3 spans 15 residues. DNA of the CDR3: TGTGCCAGCAGCAATCGCCCCGGGGGCACAGATACGCAGTATTTT. It encodes CASSNRPGGTDTQYF.

This clone appeared a single time. The chain has TRBV27 and TRBJ1-5, with a possible D match to TRBD1 (5 bases). Trimming pared 6 bases from V and 6 bases from J, leaving 18 bases between. This CDR3 is built from 15 residues. Germline CDR1 is MNHEY and CDR2 is SMNVEV (reference sequence). The CDR3 DNA sequence: TGTGCCAGCAGCCGCAACCCGGGGGGAACTCAGCCCCAGCATTTT. It translates to CASSRNPGGTQPQHF.

The rearrangement uses TRBV7-6 and TRBJ2-5; D unclear. CDR3 length: 13 amino acids. Germline V gene data show CDR1 as SGHVS and CDR2 as FNYEAQ. Trimming took 2 bases from V and 4 from J, leaving 8 bases between them. CDR3 in DNA: TGTGCCAGCAGCTTAAGACTCGTAGAGACCCAGTACTTC. Translating it yields CASSLRLVETQYF. The full variable domain, with the rest looked up from reference TRBV7-6 and TRBJ2-5, is GAGVSQSPRYKVTKRGQDVALRCDPISGHVSLYWYRQALGQGPEFLTYFNYEAQQDKSGLPNDRFSAERPEGSISTLTIQRTEQRDSAMYRCASSLRLVETQYFGPGTRLLVL.

This clone was found a few times. CDR3 sequence: CASSPWGGALRYF. The CDR3, as DNA: TGTGCCAGCAGCCCCTGGGGGGGGGCACTAAGGTACTTC. The chain employs TRBV11-1 and TRBJ2-7, with D perhaps matching TRBD2 (7 bases). Trimming shortened V by 5 bases and J by 12 bases, and 20 bases separated the two germline ends. This CDR3 has 13 residues. Per the germline V gene, CDR1 is SGHAT and CDR2 is FQDESV (reference sequence).

This clone appeared a few times. The CDR3 spells CASSYGQGSTDTQYF. Here the CDR3 DNA reads TGTGCCAGCAGTTACGGACAGGGGAGTACAGATACGCAGTATTTT. The genes are TRBV6-5 and TRBJ2-3, with 9 bases that match TRBD1. Germline CDR1 reads MNHEY; CDR2 reads SVGAGI. The CDR3 spans 15 residues. Unmatched junction bases numbered 3, after V lost 2 bases and J lost 3 bases.

The chain joins TRBV29-1 to TRBJ2-1, with D hard to call. The CDR3 sequence is 12 residues long. Germline lookup yields CDR1 SQVTM and CDR2 ANQGSEA. Trimming pared 4 bases from V and 0 bases from J, leaving 4 bases between. In nucleotides, the CDR3 is TGCAGCGTTGCAAGCTCCTACAATGAGCAGTTCTTC. Protein product: CSVASSYNEQFF.

This chain joins TRBV9 and TRBJ2-2; D may be TRBD1 or TRBD2 (5 bases each). The CDR3 sequence is 14 residues long. Trimming took 4 bases from V and 5 from J, leaving 12 bases between them. Germline V gives CDR1 SGDLS, CDR2 YYNGEE. The CDR3 is CASSPFEGTGELFF. The CDR3 DNA sequence: TGTGCCAGCAGCCCATTTGAGGGGACCGGGGAGCTGTTTTTT.

The chain has TRBV4-1 and TRBJ2-7; 8 bases align to TRBD1. In germline, CDR1 is MGHRA, CDR2 YSYEKL. The length of the CDR3 is 15 residues. J gave up 6 bases and V 2 bases, and 9 bases lay outside the gene matches. CDR3 bases: TGCGCCAGCAGCCAACCTGGACAGGGTCTCAGCGAGCAGTACTTC. As protein: CASSQPGQGLSEQYF.

The gene calls are TRBV6-6 and TRBJ1-1, with D possibly being TRBD1 (5 bases). Germline assignment: CDR1 MNHNY and CDR2 SVGAGI (reference sequence). The ends were cut back, 2 bases at V and 2 bases at J, with 12 bases in the middle. The CDR3 is 15 residues long. CDR3 nucleotides: TGTGCCAGCAGTTACCCGGGGGGGGAAAACACTGAAGCTTTCTTT. As protein: CASSYPGGENTEAFF.

The rearrangement links TRBV6-1 to TRBJ1-1; D is uncertain. V was clipped by 3 bases and J by 4 bases, with 12 bases between them. This CDR3 has 14 amino acids. Germline lookup yields CDR1 MNHNS and CDR2 SASEGT. The CDR3 region is CASSDLVGLTEAFF. As DNA, the CDR3 is TGTGCCAGCAGTGATCTAGTAGGGCTCACTGAAGCTTTCTTT.